What follows are 23 T cell receptor beta chains derived from one specimen sequenced in a study of T-cell memory formation after mild COVID-19. TCRdb recomputed calls from the 5' RACE reads with MiXCR, one row per CDR3 protein. Of hundreds of thousands of distinct CDR3 sequences detected, 20% appear once; the ten largest clones hold about 8.1%. Input material: PBMCs or a T cell subset sorted from them (not recorded which). All receptors derive from an adult woman who had mild COVID-19 (a few samples of this study predate the infection). Cell type and time point are not known.

This clonotype was recorded a few times. The chain recombines TRBV5-4 with TRBJ2-3, with 10 bases identical to TRBD2. V shed 3 bases and J 6 bases; nucleotides not matched to a gene: 10. CDR1 is SGHNT, CDR2 YYREEE, per germline (reference sequence). This CDR3 spans 16 amino acids. The CDR3 spells CASSSESGRATDTQYF. In DNA form, the CDR3 reads TGTGCCAGCAGCTCCGAAAGCGGGAGGGCCACCGATACGCAGTATTTT.

The rearrangement links TRBV4-3 to TRBJ2-1; TRBD2 aligns across 11 bases. Trimming cost V 0 bases and J 4 bases; bases outside gene matches: 11. The CDR3 is 19 amino acids. Germline V CDR1 and CDR2: LGHNA, YSLEER. CDR3 nucleotide sequence: TGCGCCAGCAGCCAAGACGAACTAGCGGGAGTAAAGGGGTACAATGAGCAGTTCTTC. This encodes CASSQDELAGVKGYNEQFF.

There are a few counts of this clonotype. This chain joins TRBV29-1 and TRBJ2-7; 9 positions match TRBD2. Looked up from germline, CDR1 is SQVTM and CDR2 is ANQGSEA. Losses at the gene ends were 2 bases for V and 3 bases for J; bases not matched to a gene: 5. The CDR3 runs to 14 residues. The CDR3 region is CSVENPSGDYEQYF. The CDR3, as DNA: TGCAGCGTTGAAAACCCTAGCGGGGACTACGAGCAGTACTTC.

This clonotype was seen only a few times. The chain has TRBV25-1 and TRBJ2-3; D is undetermined. Trimming took off 0 bases at V and 2 bases at J, with 9 bases between the two ends. Germline loops: CDR1 MGHDK, CDR2 SYGVNS. The CDR3 is 15 amino acids. CDR3 nucleotide sequence: TGTGCCAGCAGTGAATATAGAGGCAACACAGATACGCAGTATTTT. Residues: CASSEYRGNTDTQYF.

The chain couples TRBV12-3 or TRBV12-4 to TRBJ2-1; 14 nucleotides align to TRBD2. The CDR3 is made up of 18 amino acids. J lost 9 bases, V lost 6 bases, and 16 bases had no gene match. The CDR3 region has the DNA TGTGCCAGCAGCCCCCCAGCCCGGGGACTAGCGGGAGATGGTGAGCAGTTCTTC. This gives the protein CASSPPARGLAGDGEQFF.

This chain uses TRBV2 with TRBJ2-7; TRBD2 matches at 8 bases. CDR1 and CDR2 (germline): SNHLY, FYNNEI. The J segment lost 6 bases and the V segment lost 4 bases, leaving 8 bases of the junction unmatched. CDR3 length: 14 residues. CDR3: CASSGRAGVVEQYF. The CDR3 DNA follows: TGTGCCAGCAGTGGAAGAGCGGGAGTCGTCGAGCAGTACTTC. Based on the CDR3 plus reference TRBV2 and TRBJ2-7, the full variable domain is EPEVTQTPSHQVTQMGQEVILRCVPISNHLYFYWYRQILGQKVEFLVSFYNNEISEKSEIFDDQFSVERPDGSNFTLKIRSTKLEDSAMYFCASSGRAGVVEQYFGPGTRLTVT.

CDR3 sequence reads: CASRLTTGQETQYF. CDR3 nucleotide sequence: TGCGCCAGCAGACTAACGACAGGGCAAGAGACCCAGTACTTC. The V and J genes are TRBV4-1 and TRBJ2-5; 7 bases line up with TRBD1. V gave up 6 bases and J gave up 2 bases; unmatched junction bases: 6. The CDR3 totals 14 residues. Germline-derived CDR1 and CDR2 are MGHRA and YSYEKL.

This chain links TRBV3-1 with TRBJ2-3; 9 positions agree with TRBD2. CDR1 LGHDT and CDR2 YNNKEL come from the germline V gene (reference sequence). The CDR3 is made up of 17 amino acids. V lost 4 bases, J lost 0 bases, and 8 bases stayed unmatched. The CDR3 DNA sequence: TGTGCCAGCAGCCGCCGGGCGGGGGGGCCTAGCACAGATACGCAGTATTTT. Protein sequence: CASSRRAGGPSTDTQYF.

The rearrangement uses TRBV18 and TRBJ1-1; D possibly corresponds to TRBD1 (5 bases). Trimming removed 2 bases at V and 1 base at J, with 11 bases between. From germline, CDR1 is KGHSH and CDR2 LQKENI. The CDR3 runs 15 residues. The CDR3, as DNA: TGTGCCAGCTCACCAAACGCTCAGGGGAACACTGAAGCTTTCTTT. Translation: CASSPNAQGNTEAFF.

The sample holds one count of this clonotype. This sequence joins TRBV20-1 and TRBJ2-7; TRBD2 matches at 10 bases. Germline V gives CDR1 DFQATT, CDR2 SNEGSKA (reference sequence). This CDR3 has 12 residues. Trimming removed 5 bases from V and 7 bases from J; junction bases left unmatched: 5. DNA for the CDR3: TGCAGTGCTCCAGCGGGGGGGCCTGAGCAGTACTTC. The encoded protein is CSAPAGGPEQYF.

This clonotype was counted only a few times. The rearrangement uses TRBV5-1 and TRBJ2-1; 7 nucleotides align to TRBD2. V dropped 0 bases and J dropped 7; count of bases not matched to a gene: 13. In germline, CDR1 is SGHRS, CDR2 YFSETQ. The CDR3 runs to 17 residues. Here the CDR3 reads CASSLVSGAGARNEQFF. CDR3 coding DNA: TGCGCCAGCAGCTTGGTCAGCGGGGCGGGCGCTAGGAATGAGCAGTTCTTC.

This clonotype has a handful of counts. The chain couples TRBV7-9 to TRBJ2-7, with 7 bases matching TRBD2. Germline loops: CDR1 SEHNR, CDR2 FQNEAQ (reference sequence). Trimming at V came to 4 bases and at J to 3 bases, leaving 6 bases not matched to a gene. The CDR3 totals 14 residues. The CDR3 reads CASSSGRVNYEQYF. The CDR3 nucleotides read TGTGCCAGCAGCTCGGGGAGGGTGAACTACGAGCAGTACTTC.

This clonotype was observed a handful of times. V is TRBV6-6 and J is TRBJ2-1, with D uncertain. CDR3 size: 13 residues. V lost 3 bases and J lost 6, with 9 bases in between. Germline V gives CDR1 MNHNY, CDR2 SVGAGI (reference sequence). The CDR3 is CASSYGQINEQFF. The CDR3 DNA is TGTGCCAGCAGTTATGGGCAGATCAATGAGCAGTTCTTC.

The rearrangement links TRBV9 to TRBJ2-1; 7 bases are a match to TRBD2. Germline CDR1 SGDLS, CDR2 YYNGEE. The CDR3 length is 16 residues. V gave up 0 bases and J gave up 8 bases; unmatched junction bases: 11. CDR3 in amino acids: CASSVAWQGGPYEQFF. CDR3 in DNA: TGTGCCAGCAGCGTAGCTTGGCAGGGAGGGCCATATGAGCAGTTCTTC.

This clonotype was detected a few times. The chain employs TRBV6-1 and TRBJ2-7; TRBD1 or TRBD2 may be the D gene (5 bases each). The CDR3 contains 12 residues. From germline, CDR1 is MNHNS and CDR2 SASEGT. CDR3 DNA: TGTGCAAGTGGGGGTATGTTTGAAGAGCAGTACTTC. Translated, it gives CASGGMFEEQYF.

The chain combines TRBV3-1 with TRBJ2-2; D uncertain. The ends were cut back, 3 bases at V and 4 bases at J, with 12 bases in the middle. Germline CDR1 LGHDT, CDR2 YNNKEL (reference sequence). CDR3 length: 15 residues. The CDR3 DNA reads as TGTGCCAGCAGCCAGGGTGGGGTAGGCACCGGGGAGCTGTTTTTT. Translation gives CASSQGGVGTGELFF.

The chain combines TRBV4-1 with TRBJ1-1; 7 positions match TRBD1. Germline-derived CDR1 and CDR2 are MGHRA and YSYEKL. The trim removed 1 base at V and 0 bases at J, leaving 2 bases unmatched. The CDR3 is 15 residues long. The CDR3 protein is CASSQGTGMNTEAFF. The CDR3 DNA is TGCGCCAGCAGCCAAGGGACAGGCATGAACACTGAAGCTTTCTTT.

In this sample, this clonotype turned up a few times. The J gene is TRBJ2-2, the V gene TRBV20-1; D gene uncertain. Germline V CDR1 and CDR2: DFQATT, SNEGSKA (reference sequence). Deletions cut 6 bases from V and 2 bases from J, with 19 bases between. The CDR3 sequence is 16 residues long. CDR3 nucleotides: TGCAGTGCCGCGTTGAAAGACCCTATAAACACCGGGGAGCTGTTTTTT. It specifies CSAALKDPINTGELFF.

A few counts support this clonotype. The J gene is TRBJ2-5, the V gene TRBV7-4, with 8 bases aligning to TRBD1. From germline, CDR1 is SGHVT and CDR2 SQSDAQ. Germline trimming cut 4 bases from V and 5 bases from J; bases unmatched to any gene: 9. The CDR3 is 15 amino acids. The CDR3 is CASSSGTGCGETQYF. CDR3 nucleotide sequence: TGTGCCAGCAGCTCCGGGACAGGTTGTGGGGAGACCCAGTACTTC.

The rearrangement links TRBV2 to TRBJ2-1; 9 nucleotides align to TRBD2. The CDR3 consists of 15 residues. Germline-derived CDR1 and CDR2 are SNHLY and FYNNEI. V shed 8 bases, J shed 3 bases, and the junction held 8 bases outside the gene matches. Written as DNA, the CDR3 is TGTGCCAGCCGCGGGGGGGCCGGCCGCTACAATGAGCAGTTCTTC. Its translation: CASRGGAGRYNEQFF.

The V and J genes are TRBV7-3 and TRBJ1-2, with D possibly matching TRBD1 (5 bases). With 2 bases removed from V and 12 bases from J, the gap between germline ends came to 10 bases. Germline V gene data show CDR1 as SGHTA and CDR2 as FQGTGA. CDR3 length: 11 amino acids. The CDR3: CASSLGGVHTF. Here the CDR3 DNA reads TGTGCCAGCAGCTTAGGGGGGGTTCACACCTTC.

In its sample, this clonotype was seen a few times. The rearrangement joins TRBV14 to TRBJ2-7; 7 bases match TRBD2. The CDR3 sequence is 14 residues long. Germline V gives CDR1 SGHDN, CDR2 FVKESK. The V segment lost 1 base and the J segment 3 bases; nucleotides outside the gene matches: 3. The CDR3 nucleotides read TGTGCCAGCAGCCAAGGGCTAGCGGTCTACGAGCAGTACTTC. This encodes CASSQGLAVYEQYF.

V usage is TRBV30 and J usage is TRBJ1-5; D perhaps matches TRBD1 (5 bases). The length of the CDR3 is 15 residues. The ends were cut back, 0 bases at V and 4 bases at J, with 13 bases in the middle. The V gene's germline CDR1 is GTSNPN and CDR2 SVGIG (reference sequence). CDR3: CAWSVGASGNQPQHF. CDR3 bases: TGTGCCTGGAGTGTCGGGGCTAGTGGGAATCAGCCCCAGCATTTT.